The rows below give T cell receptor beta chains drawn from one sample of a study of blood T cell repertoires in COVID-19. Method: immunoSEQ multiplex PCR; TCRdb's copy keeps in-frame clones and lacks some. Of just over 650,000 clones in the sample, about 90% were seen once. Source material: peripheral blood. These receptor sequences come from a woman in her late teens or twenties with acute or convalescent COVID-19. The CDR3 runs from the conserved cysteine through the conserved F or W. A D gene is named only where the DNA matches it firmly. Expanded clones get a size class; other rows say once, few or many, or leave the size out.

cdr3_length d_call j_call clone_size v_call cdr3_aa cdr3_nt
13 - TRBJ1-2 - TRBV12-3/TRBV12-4 CASSFGVRNGYTF TGTGCCAGCAGTTTTGGCGTGAGGAATGGCTACACCTTC
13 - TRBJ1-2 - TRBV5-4 CASSPEVWYGYTF TGTGCCAGCAGCCCGGAGGTTTGGTATGGCTACACCTTC
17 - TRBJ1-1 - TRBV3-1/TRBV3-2 CASSRSRGTISNTEAFF TGTGCCAGCAGCCGTAGCCGGGGGACGATATCGAACACTGAAGCTTTCTTT
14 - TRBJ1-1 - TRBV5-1 CASSPDSENTEAFF TGCGCCAGCAGCCCGGACAGCGAAAACACTGAAGCTTTCTTT
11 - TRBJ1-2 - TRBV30 CAWMGGNGYTF TGTGCCTGGATGGGGGGGAATGGCTACACCTTC
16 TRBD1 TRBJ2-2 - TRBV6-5 CASSYSPGQGPGELFF TGTGCCAGCAGTTACTCTCCTGGACAGGGACCCGGGGAGCTGTTTTTT
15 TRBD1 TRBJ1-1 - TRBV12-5 CASGSNYRGGTEAFF TGTGCTAGTGGTTCCAACTACAGGGGAGGCACTGAAGCTTTCTTT
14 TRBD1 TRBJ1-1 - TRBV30 CAWTWDRMNTEAFF TGTGCCTGGACTTGGGACAGAATGAACACTGAAGCTTTCTTT
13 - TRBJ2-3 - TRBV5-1 CASRTAGADTQYF TGCGCCAGCAGAACGGCGGGCGCAGATACGCAGTATTTT
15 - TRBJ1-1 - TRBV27 CASSPQGSGYTEAFF TGTGCCAGCAGTCCGCAGGGGTCCGGGTACACTGAAGCTTTCTTT
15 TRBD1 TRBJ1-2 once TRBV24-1 CATSEETGGGYGYTF TGTGCCACCAGTGAAGAAACAGGGGGCGGCTATGGCTACACCTTC
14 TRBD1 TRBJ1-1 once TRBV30 CACGTGGLNTEAFF TGTGCCTGCGGGACAGGGGGCTTGAACACTGAAGCTTTCTTT
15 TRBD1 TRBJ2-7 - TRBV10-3 CAISGGQGGTYEQYF TGTGCCATCAGTGGAGGACAGGGGGGGACCTACGAGCAGTACTTC
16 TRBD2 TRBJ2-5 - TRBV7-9 CASSLTSGGDQETQYF TGTGCCAGCAGCTTGACTAGCGGGGGGGACCAAGAGACCCAGTACTTC
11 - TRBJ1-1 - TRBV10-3 CAISESREAFF TGTGCCATCAGTGAGTCGCGTGAAGCTTTCTTT
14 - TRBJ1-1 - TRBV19 CASSTDRKGTEAFF TGTGCCAGTAGTACCGACAGGAAGGGTACTGAAGCTTTCTTT
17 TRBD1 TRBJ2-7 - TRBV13 CASSLAMGQGAPFEQYF TGTGCCAGCAGCTTAGCCATGGGACAGGGGGCTCCCTTCGAGCAGTACTTC
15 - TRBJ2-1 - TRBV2 CASSDLVTRVNEQFF TGTGCCAGCAGTGATTTAGTAACCCGAGTCAATGAGCAGTTCTTC
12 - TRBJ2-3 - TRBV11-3 CASSLGQDTQYF TGTGCCAGCAGCTTAGGCCAGGATACGCAGTATTTT
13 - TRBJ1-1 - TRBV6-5 CASSLWGGAEAFF TGTGCCAGCAGTTTATGGGGTGGGGCGGAAGCTTTCTTT
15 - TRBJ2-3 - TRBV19 CASSIGTPSTDTQYF TGTGCCAGTAGCATCGGGACTCCTAGCACAGATACGCAGTATTTT
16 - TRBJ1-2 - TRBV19 CASSNNEIVGAGGYTF TGTGCCAGTAGTAATAACGAGATTGTGGGGGCTGGTGGCTACACCTTC
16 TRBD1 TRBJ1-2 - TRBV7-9 CASSFSTGQGLNGYTF TGTGCCAGCAGCTTCTCGACGGGACAGGGATTGAATGGCTACACCTTC
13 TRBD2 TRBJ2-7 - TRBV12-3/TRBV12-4 CASSFGSGRGQYF TGTGCCAGCAGTTTCGGGAGCGGGAGAGGGCAGTACTTC
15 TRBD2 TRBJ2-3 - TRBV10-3 CAISEGLGNTDTQYF TGTGCCATCAGTGAGGGACTAGGGAACACAGATACGCAGTATTTT
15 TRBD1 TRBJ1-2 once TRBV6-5 CASSRNPGGLGGYTF TGTGCCAGCAGTCGAAATCCAGGGGGCCTAGGTGGCTACACCTTC
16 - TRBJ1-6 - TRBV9 CASSVAAGGLNSPLHF TGTGCCAGCAGCGTAGCGGCGGGGGGGCTTAATTCACCCCTCCACTTT
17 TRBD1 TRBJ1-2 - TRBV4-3 CASSQPPGTGVRIGYTF TGCGCCAGCAGCCAACCCCCCGGGACAGGGGTAAGGATTGGCTACACCTTC
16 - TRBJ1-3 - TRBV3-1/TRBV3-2 CASSHGSGSSGNTIYF TGTGCCAGCAGCCACGGTTCGGGATCCTCTGGAAACACCATATATTTT
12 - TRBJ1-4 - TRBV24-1 CATSGDKEKLFF TGTGCCACCAGTGGGGACAAAGAAAAACTGTTTTTT
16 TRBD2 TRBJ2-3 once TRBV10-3 CATLGLAGHRNNTQYF TGTGCCACCCTCGGACTAGCGGGACATCGAAATAATACGCAGTATTTT
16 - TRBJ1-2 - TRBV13 CASSGRVWAPGYGYTF TGTGCCAGCAGCGGGCGCGTTTGGGCCCCTGGCTATGGCTACACCTTC
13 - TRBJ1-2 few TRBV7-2 CASSLRTEYGYTF TGTGCCAGCAGCCTTCGGACAGAGTATGGCTACACCTTC
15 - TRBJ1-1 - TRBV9 CASSSASVLNTEAFF TGTGCCAGCAGCAGCGCCTCGGTATTGAACACTGAAGCTTTCTTT
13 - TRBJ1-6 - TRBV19 CASSPDSKSPLHF TGTGCCAGTAGTCCCGACAGTAAATCACCCCTCCACTTT
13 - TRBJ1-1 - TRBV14 CASSLIGGTEAFF TGTGCCAGCAGCCTAATAGGGGGAACTGAAGCTTTCTTT
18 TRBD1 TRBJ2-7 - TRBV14 CASSRSRPSGQGSYEQYF TGTGCCAGCAGCCGATCAAGACCCTCGGGACAGGGGTCCTACGAGCAGTACTTC
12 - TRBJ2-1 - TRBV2 CASSEVTPTGFF TGTGCCAGCAGTGAAGTCACCCCCACGGGGTTCTTC
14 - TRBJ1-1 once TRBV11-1 CASSLVDKHTEAFF TGTGCCAGCAGCTTAGTAGACAAACACACTGAAGCTTTCTTT
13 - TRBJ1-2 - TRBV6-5 CASTGGLGYGYTF TGTGCCAGCACCGGGGGGCTTGGCTATGGCTACACCTTC
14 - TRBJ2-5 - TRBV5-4 CASRHDFTEETQYF TGTGCCAGCAGGCACGACTTTACCGAAGAGACCCAGTACTTC
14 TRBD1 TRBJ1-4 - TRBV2 CASRLGQGHEKLFF TGTGCCAGCAGGCTCGGACAGGGCCATGAAAAACTGTTTTTT